This TCR beta chain was identified in a study of cytomegalovirus exposure and HLA in healthy donors. General study points: In vitro assays verified that a few CMV-associated chains recognized CMV antigens specifically. In an earlier analysis, in around 590 donors, most V segments appeared productive either ~87% or ~30% of the time.

13 Jbeta primers and 60 Vbeta primers were used for the PCR. Sequencing was performed with immunoSEQ multiplex PCR; in TCRdb, only in-frame clones are kept and a portion is missing. Of about 280,000 clones listed, about 90% are singletons. Concerning this clone itself: What it binds is not known. The same CDR3 arises from other DNA sequences in this sample as well.

J was trimmed by 2 bases and V by 3 bases; bases with no gene match: 1. The CDR3 is made up of 14 amino acids. Germline CDR1 SGHAT, CDR2 FQNNGV. Sequencing used PBMCs. This TCR was recovered from a woman younger than 35 in good health and CMV-seronegative. This chain joins TRBV11-2 and TRBJ2-7; 10 bases are a match to TRBD1. The CDR3 DNA reads TGTGCCAGCAGCTTGGGACAGGGGCCCTACGAGCAGTACTTC. Translated: CASSLGQGPYEQYF. The full variable domain, in which reference TRBV11-2 and TRBJ2-7 provide the parts outside the CDR3, is EAGVAQSPRYKIIEKRQSVAFWCNPISGHATLYWYQQILGQGPKLLIQFQNNGVVDDSQLPKDRFSAERLKGVDSTLKIQPAKLEDSAVYLCASSLGQGPYEQYFGPGTRLTVT.